Listed here are 24 T cell receptor beta chains from one sample, sequenced in a study of human versus mouse CDR3 diversity and MHC coevolution. Some clones are missing from TCRdb's copy, which holds only in-frame ones; the method was immunoSEQ multiplex PCR. The data hold tens of thousands of clones, with around 93% observed a single time. Sample: naive CD4+ T cells from blood. Noted subset: CD45RO-negative CD62L-positive naive CD4 T cells. These receptors came from a person aged 30 to 69 in good health.

The chain uses TRBV5-4 and TRBJ2-5; possible D gene TRBD1, 5 bases. Trimming removed 0 bases from V and 5 bases from J, with 5 bases in between. This CDR3 contains 12 residues. The germline gives CDR1 SGHNT, CDR2 YYREEE (reference sequence). In DNA, the CDR3 is TGTGCCAGCAGCTTGGAGGGGGAGACCCAGTACTTC. Its translation: CASSLEGETQYF.

The chain employs TRBV28 and TRBJ1-6, with 10 bases aligning to TRBD1. The germline V gene has CDR1 MDHEN and CDR2 SYDVKM. This CDR3 is built from 16 residues. V trimming: 2 bases; J trimming: 6 bases; junction bases outside the gene matches: 4. This chain's CDR3 is CASSLPDRGTNSPLHF. CDR3 coding DNA: TGTGCCAGCAGTTTACCGGACAGGGGGACTAATTCACCCCTCCACTTT.

The chain employs TRBV13 and TRBJ2-7, with 10 bases identical to TRBD1. There are 17 residues in the CDR3. With V trimmed by 6 bases and J by 3 bases, 14 bases remained unmatched. CDR1 PRHDT and CDR2 FYEKMQ come from the germline V gene (reference sequence). CDR3 sequence: CASSPDSGTGDFYEQYF. CDR3 nucleotide sequence: TGTGCCAGCAGTCCCGACTCCGGGACAGGGGATTTCTACGAGCAGTACTTC.

The chain is built from TRBV27 and TRBJ2-7, with TRBD1 matching 9 bases. Germline loops: CDR1 MNHEY, CDR2 SMNVEV (reference sequence). V gave up 5 bases and J gave up 3 bases; unmatched junction bases: 2. CDR3 length: 13 residues. The CDR3 nucleotides are TGTGCCAGCAGTAAGGACAGGGGCTACGAGCAGTACTTC. Amino acid sequence: CASSKDRGYEQYF.

V gene TRBV7-8 combines with J gene TRBJ1-6; 8 bases agree with TRBD1. Germline V gives CDR1 SGHVS, CDR2 FQNEAQ. With V trimmed by 2 bases and J by 6 bases, 3 bases remained unmatched. CDR3 size: 15 residues. CDR3 loop: CASSLRDRINSPLHF. DNA of the CDR3: TGTGCCAGCAGCTTAAGGGACAGGATTAATTCACCCCTCCACTTT.

The genes are TRBV19 and TRBJ1-2; TRBD1 aligns across 8 bases. After removal of 7 bases from V and 2 bases from J, the junction contained 3 bases not matched to a gene. The CDR3 is 13 residues long. CDR1 LNHDA and CDR2 SQIVND come from the germline V gene (reference sequence). CDR3 nucleotides: TGTGCCAGTACCCGGACAGGGAACTATGGCTACACCTTC. It encodes CASTRTGNYGYTF.

The V and J genes are TRBV7-9 and TRBJ1-2; D remains ambiguous. This CDR3 region has 15 residues. V was pared by 5 bases and J by 3 bases, with 16 bases between. Germline V lookup: CDR1 SEHNR, CDR2 FQNEAQ (reference sequence). This CDR3 is CASSRDTKRDYGYTF. CDR3 bases: TGTGCCAGCAGCCGAGACACGAAGAGAGACTATGGCTACACCTTC.

The rearrangement joins TRBV5-6 to TRBJ2-7; D possibly corresponds to TRBD1 (6 bases). The CDR3 totals 13 residues. V was clipped by 2 bases and J by 4 bases, with 10 bases between them. From germline, CDR1 is SGHDT and CDR2 YYEEEE. CDR3 in DNA: TGTGCCAGCAGCTTCCCAGGGGCTTACGAGCAGTACTTC. Translating gives CASSFPGAYEQYF. Using reference TRBV5-6 and TRBJ2-7 for the parts outside the CDR3, the full variable domain is DAGVTQSPTHLIKTRGQQVTLRCSPKSGHDTVSWYQQALGQGPQFIFQYYEEEERQRGNFPDRFSGHQFPNYSSELNVNALLLGDSALYLCASSFPGAYEQYFGPGTRLTVT.

The table lists this clone with a count of one. The chain carries TRBV18 and TRBJ2-7; D might be TRBD2 (5 bases). Trimming stripped 0 bases from V and 7 bases from J, with 13 bases between. The CDR3 consists of 14 residues. The V gene's germline CDR1 is KGHSH and CDR2 LQKENI. Here the CDR3 DNA reads TGTGCCAGCTCACCACCGGACTCCTTGAGGGAGCAGTACTTC. This translates into CASSPPDSLREQYF.

The CDR3 reads CASSPGLAGSFEGETQYF. For the CDR3, the DNA is TGCGCCAGCAGCCCGGGACTAGCGGGGTCCTTTGAGGGAGAGACCCAGTACTTC. The genes are TRBV4-3 and TRBJ2-5, with 13 positions matching TRBD2. This CDR3 contains 18 residues. CDR1 LGHNA and CDR2 YSLEER come from the germline V gene. After removal of 4 bases from V and 4 bases from J, the junction contained 12 bases not matched to a gene.

This rearrangement joins TRBV5-5 to TRBJ2-3, with D possibly TRBD2 on 6 matching bases. The germline V gene encodes CDR1 SGHKS and CDR2 YYEKEE (reference sequence). This CDR3 region has 13 residues. With 0 bases removed from V and 8 bases from J, the gap between germline ends came to 10 bases. CDR3 coding DNA: TGTGCCAGCAGCTTGGACGGGGGAGGTACGCAGTATTTT. Translated: CASSLDGGGTQYF.

The gene calls are TRBV2 and TRBJ1-1; D is ambiguous. V was cut by 4 bases and J by 3 bases, with 9 bases left in between. The CDR3 is 13 amino acids. Looked up from germline, CDR1 is SNHLY and CDR2 is FYNNEI. CDR3 loop: CASSAREDTEAFF. DNA for the CDR3: TGTGCCAGCAGTGCGAGGGAAGACACTGAAGCTTTCTTT.

In DNA form, the CDR3 reads TGTGCCAGCAGCTTGGAGGCTAGCCGTACGAACACCGGGGAGCTGTTTTTT. It encodes CASSLEASRTNTGELFF. The rearrangement uses TRBV5-4 and TRBJ2-2; possibly TRBD2 for D (5 bases). The CDR3 totals 17 residues. V lost 0 bases and J lost 0, with 12 bases in between. The germline V gene encodes CDR1 SGHNT and CDR2 YYREEE (reference sequence).

In regard to this clone: At one end the junction does not follow the germline gene, possibly because of a read error. The chain recombines TRBV11-2 with TRBJ2-1, with D unresolved. The V gene's germline CDR1 is SGHAT and CDR2 FQNNGV. The CDR3 contains 12 residues. The CDR3 DNA sequence: TGTGCCAGCAGCTTAGGAGGTAGGAGCTCCCTCTTC. Its protein product is CASSLGGRSSLF.

This clone has more than one count but fewer than ten. The chain couples TRBV10-3 to TRBJ1-6; TRBD1 matches 7 bases. The junction had 4 bases not matched to a gene; V was cut back by 7 bases and J by 7 bases. CDR3 length equals 13 residues. CDR1 ENHRY and CDR2 SYGVKD come from the germline V gene. For the CDR3, the DNA is TGTGCCATCAAGGCAGGGGGAAATTCACCCCTCCACTTT. Encoded protein: CAIKAGGNSPLHF.

The chain employs TRBV5-6 and TRBJ2-2, with 13 bases identical to TRBD2. The length of the CDR3 is 15 residues. Unmatched junction bases numbered 0, after V lost 1 base and J lost 6 bases. Germline V lookup: CDR1 SGHDT, CDR2 YYEEEE. The DNA for the CDR3 is TGTGCCAGCAGCTTGACTAGCGGGGGGGCCGGGGAGCTGTTTTTT. Translation gives CASSLTSGGAGELFF.

CDR3 nucleotides: TGTGCCAGCAGGGGTATACGGGGAGGTGACTATGGCTACACCTTC. Translation: CASRGIRGGDYGYTF. The V call is TRBV27, the J call TRBJ1-2; D call uncertain. V lost 6 bases and J lost 3, with 17 bases in between. CDR1 and CDR2 from the germline V gene are MNHEY and SMNVEV (reference sequence). This CDR3 spans 15 amino acids.

The J gene is TRBJ2-3, the V gene TRBV9; 13 nucleotides line up with TRBD2. Germline V lookup: CDR1 SGDLS, CDR2 YYNGEE. CDR3 length: 17 amino acids. V trimming: 4 bases; J trimming: 2 bases; junction bases outside the gene matches: 7. The CDR3 nucleotides are TGTGCCAGCAGCACCTCGACTAGCGGGGGGTCCACAGATACGCAGTATTTT. Its translation is CASSTSTSGGSTDTQYF.

The chain joins TRBV5-4 to TRBJ2-3; 10 bases agree with TRBD2. From germline, CDR1 is SGHNT and CDR2 YYREEE (reference sequence). The V segment lost 0 bases and the J segment 3 bases; nucleotides outside the gene matches: 4. The CDR3 is made up of 16 amino acids. CDR3 loop: CASSLVSGGPTDTQYF. CDR3 in DNA: TGTGCCAGCAGCTTGGTTAGCGGGGGGCCGACAGATACGCAGTATTTT.

On this clone: Other nucleotide sequences in the sample specify the same CDR3. This rearrangement joins TRBV18 to TRBJ2-5, with TRBD1 as a possible D gene (5 bases). Per germline, CDR1 KGHSH and CDR2 LQKENI. V lost 0 bases and J 4 bases, leaving 9 bases between the germline ends. The CDR3 runs to 14 residues. The CDR3 loop is CASSPPSRAETQYF. The CDR3 nucleotides read TGTGCCAGCTCACCACCCTCCAGGGCAGAGACCCAGTACTTC. Full variable domain (outside the CDR3, taken from reference TRBV18 and TRBJ2-5): NAGVMQNPRHLVRRRGQEARLRCSPMKGHSHVYWYRQLPEEGLKFMVYLQKENIIDESGMPKERFSAEFPKEGPSILRIQQVVRGDSAAYFCASSPPSRAETQYFGPGTRLLVL.

This clone was counted a single time. This chain uses TRBV4-2 with TRBJ1-6, with 9 bases aligning to TRBD1. In germline, CDR1 is LGHNA, CDR2 YNFKEQ. The junction had 5 bases not matched to a gene; V was cut back by 1 base and J by 4 bases. The length of the CDR3 is 17 residues. This CDR3 reads CASSQVGTGLYNSPLHF. For the CDR3, the DNA is TGTGCCAGCAGCCAAGTCGGGACAGGGCTGTATAATTCACCCCTCCACTTT.

The chain employs TRBV27 and TRBJ1-2, with D perhaps TRBD1 (5 bases). This CDR3 contains 13 residues. CDR1 is MNHEY and CDR2 is SMNVEV in the germline V gene (reference sequence). V was trimmed by 4 bases and J by 5 bases, leaving 11 bases between them. CDR3 loop: CASSSGTRYGYTF. In nucleotides, the CDR3 is TGTGCCAGCAGTTCCGGGACTCGGTATGGCTACACCTTC.

The chain uses TRBV2 and TRBJ1-3, with 9 bases aligning to TRBD1. There are 15 residues in the CDR3. Germline V gene lookup returns CDR1 SNHLY and CDR2 FYNNEI. Trimming at V came to 7 bases and at J to 2 bases, leaving 6 bases not matched to a gene. CDR3 protein: CASTDRGAPGNTIYF. CDR3 nucleotides: TGTGCCAGCACCGACAGGGGGGCACCTGGAAACACCATATATTTT.

This clone was counted once. The chain combines TRBV5-1 with TRBJ1-4; D uncertain. The CDR3 is made up of 15 amino acids. Looked up from germline, CDR1 is SGHRS and CDR2 is YFSETQ. Trimming took off 0 bases at V and 0 bases at J, with 6 bases between the two ends. In nucleotides, the CDR3 is TGCGCCAGCAGCTTGGGGGCGTCAACTAATGAAAAACTGTTTTTT. Its protein is CASSLGASTNEKLFF.